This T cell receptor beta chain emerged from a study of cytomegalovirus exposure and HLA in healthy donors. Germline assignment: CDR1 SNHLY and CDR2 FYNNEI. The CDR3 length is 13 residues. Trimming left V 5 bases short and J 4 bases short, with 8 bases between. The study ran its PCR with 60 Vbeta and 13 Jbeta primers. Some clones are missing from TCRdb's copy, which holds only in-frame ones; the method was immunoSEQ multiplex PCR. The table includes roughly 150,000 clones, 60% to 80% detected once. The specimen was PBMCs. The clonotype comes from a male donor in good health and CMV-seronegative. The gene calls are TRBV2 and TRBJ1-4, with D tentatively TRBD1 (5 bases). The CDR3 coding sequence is TGTGCCAGCAGTCGGGACTTTAATGAAAAACTGTTTTTT. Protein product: CASSRDFNEKLFF.